The clone carrying this T cell receptor (beta chain) was recorded a few times. Its specificity is unknown. The entry originates in a study of T cell repertoires in cytomegalovirus infection. In the study overall: Recently identified HLA-C-restricted CMV epitopes were used, and well-studied HLA-B-restricted CMV epitopes were used as well. From public TCR beta signatures came an indication of both CMV infection and matching HLA type.

V lost 10 bases, J lost 1 base, and 19 bases lay in between. The CDR3 extends over 15 amino acids. Germline V CDR1 and CDR2: LNHDA, SQIVND (reference sequence). TCRdb re-called the reads with MiXCR, one entry per CDR3 protein. The sample holds roughly 990,000 distinct CDR3 sequences, less than 40% seen once. Notes on the study in general: Frequencies of public TCR beta families were cumulated, and this identified carriers of CMV plus the relevant HLA.

The chain couples TRBV19 to TRBJ1-1; perhaps TRBD1 as D (6 bases). The clonotype comes from a human donor in good health (CMV status not recorded). Some clones in this sample may be carry-over from other donors' samples. The sample in question was cultured CD8+ T cells from PBMCs, obtained from culture after CMV antigen stimulation. The CDR3 reads CATASPWTENTEAFF. CDR3 nucleotides: TGTGCCACCGCCAGCCCGTGGACAGAGAACACTGAAGCTTTCTTT.